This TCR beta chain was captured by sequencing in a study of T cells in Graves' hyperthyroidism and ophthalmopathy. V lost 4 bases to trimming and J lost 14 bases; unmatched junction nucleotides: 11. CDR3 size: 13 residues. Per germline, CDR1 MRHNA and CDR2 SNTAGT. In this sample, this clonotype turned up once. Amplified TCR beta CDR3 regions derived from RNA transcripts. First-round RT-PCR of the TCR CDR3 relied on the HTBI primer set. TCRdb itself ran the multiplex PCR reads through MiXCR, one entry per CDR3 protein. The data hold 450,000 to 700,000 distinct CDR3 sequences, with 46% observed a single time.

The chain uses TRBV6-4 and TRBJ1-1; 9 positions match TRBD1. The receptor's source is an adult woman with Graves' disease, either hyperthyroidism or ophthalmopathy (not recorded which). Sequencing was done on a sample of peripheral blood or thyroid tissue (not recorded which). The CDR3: CASSASGQGVWFF. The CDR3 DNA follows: TGTGCCAGCAGTGCCTCGGGACAGGGAGTGTGGTTCTTT.